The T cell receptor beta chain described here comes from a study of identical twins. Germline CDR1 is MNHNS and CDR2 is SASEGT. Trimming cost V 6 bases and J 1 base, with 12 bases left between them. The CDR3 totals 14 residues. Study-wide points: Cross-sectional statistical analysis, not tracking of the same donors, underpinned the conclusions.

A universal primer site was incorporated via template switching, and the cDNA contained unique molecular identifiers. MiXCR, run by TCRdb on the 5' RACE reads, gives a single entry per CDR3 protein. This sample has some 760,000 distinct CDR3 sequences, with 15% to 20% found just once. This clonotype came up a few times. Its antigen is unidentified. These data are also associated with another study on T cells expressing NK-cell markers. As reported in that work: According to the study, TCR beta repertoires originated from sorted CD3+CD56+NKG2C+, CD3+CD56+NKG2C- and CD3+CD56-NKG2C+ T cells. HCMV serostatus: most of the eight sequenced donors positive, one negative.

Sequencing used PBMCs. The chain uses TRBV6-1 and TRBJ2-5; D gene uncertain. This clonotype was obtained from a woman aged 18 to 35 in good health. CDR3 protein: CASRTSRLQETQYF. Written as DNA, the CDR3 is TGTGCCAGCAGGACCTCGCGGCTCCAAGAGACCCAGTACTTC.